The 27 T cell receptor beta chains reported below all come from one sample, sequenced in a study of blood T cell repertoires in COVID-19 (dated by TCRdb to between 2020 and 2021). Libraries were prepared through the immunoSEQ multiplex PCR assay. TCRdb's version of the immuneACCESS table is confined to in-frame rearrangements and falls short of the full clone set. An unresolved V gene accounts for under half of the shortfall where checked; the remainder is of unknown origin. The sample records some 100,000 clones, around 85% of which are singletons. The top ten hold 17% of the sample. The sample was peripheral blood. The receptors here all came from a woman in her sixties with acute or convalescent COVID-19.

The chain employs TRBV5-1 and TRBJ2-3; D gene uncertain. This CDR3 spans 14 amino acids. CDR1 SGHRS and CDR2 YFSETQ come from the germline V gene. V lost 6 bases and J 2 bases, leaving 13 bases between the germline ends. The CDR3 bases are TGCGCCAGCACGAGCGCAGCGATCACAGATACGCAGTATTTT. This sequence encodes CASTSAAITDTQYF.

The chain recombines TRBV7-2 with TRBJ2-2; no firm D call. Germline V gives CDR1 SGHTA, CDR2 FQGNSA. The CDR3 consists of 14 residues. V lost 4 bases to trimming and J lost 4 bases, with 10 bases between them. CDR3 amino acids: CASSSRVATGELFF. In DNA, the CDR3 is TGTGCCAGCAGCTCGCGAGTTGCCACCGGGGAGCTGTTTTTT.

This sequence joins TRBV21-1 and TRBJ2-4; TRBD1 is the table's D call, not checked against the DNA. TRBV21-1 is flagged as a pseudogene. The CDR3 sequence is 14 residues long. The CDR3 bases are TGTGCCAGCAGCAAGAAGGGGCGAAAAAACATTCAGTACTTC. Translation: CASSKKGRKNIQYF.

The V and J genes are TRBV7-3 and TRBJ2-1, with 9 nucleotides matching TRBD2. CDR1 is SGHTA, CDR2 FQGTGA, per germline. This CDR3 contains 15 residues. The ends lost 5 bases at V and 6 bases at J; junction bases unmatched: 8. Written as DNA, the CDR3 is TGTGCCAGCAGCAACCAGGGACTAGCAAGCAATGAGCAGTTCTTC. Protein product: CASSNQGLASNEQFF.

This clone rates as medium-sized (0.01 to 0.1%). The chain combines TRBV6-5 with TRBJ2-3; 11 bases are a match to TRBD2. Germline loops: CDR1 MNHEY, CDR2 SVGAGI. The CDR3 spans 15 residues. V was clipped by 6 bases and J by 1 base; unmatched bases: 3. In nucleotides, the CDR3 is TGTGCCAGCAGGTCGGGACTAGCGGGCACAGATACGCAGTATTTT. This gives the protein CASRSGLAGTDTQYF.

The chain recombines TRBV28 with TRBJ1-5; 7 bases map to TRBD1. The CDR3 is made up of 14 amino acids. Losses at the gene ends were 6 bases for V and 3 bases for J; bases not matched to a gene: 5. Looked up from germline, CDR1 is MDHEN and CDR2 is SYDVKM. CDR3 protein: CASRLGTVNQPQHF. The CDR3, as DNA: TGTGCCAGCAGACTAGGGACAGTCAATCAGCCCCAGCATTTT.

The CDR3 sequence is CASENGNTIYF. The CDR3, as DNA: TGTGCCAGCGAGAATGGAAACACCATATATTTT. J is TRBJ1-3 and V is TRBV6-5; D gene uncertain. V was shortened by 8 bases and J by 3 bases, with 5 bases between the two germline ends. The CDR3 is 11 residues long. Germline V lookup: CDR1 MNHEY, CDR2 SVGAGI.

The chain employs TRBV14 and TRBJ2-5, with D possibly TRBD2 on 6 matching bases. The CDR3 contains 15 residues. Per germline, CDR1 SGHDN and CDR2 FVKESK. V was trimmed by 1 base and J by 5 bases, leaving 14 bases between them. CDR3 sequence: CASSQGGGVRETQYF. Written as DNA, the CDR3 is TGTGCCAGCAGCCAAGGTGGCGGGGTGAGGGAGACCCAGTACTTC.

The J gene is TRBJ2-1, the V gene TRBV28; 12 bases line up with TRBD1. Germline V CDR1 and CDR2: MDHEN, SYDVKM. After removal of 5 bases from V and 9 bases from J, the junction contained 11 bases not matched to a gene. The CDR3 has 16 amino acids. In DNA, the CDR3 is TGTGCCAGCAGTACCCCGGGACAGGGGGCTAGGGGTGAGCAGTTCTTC. Its protein is CASSTPGQGARGEQFF.

This clone was detected many times. This chain connects TRBV4-3 to TRBJ1-1; weak D call: TRBD1 (6 bases). Germline V gene data show CDR1 as LGHNA and CDR2 as YSLEER. CDR3 length: 16 amino acids. V dropped 1 base and J dropped 3 bases, with 15 bases sitting between them. The CDR3 nucleotides are TGCGCCAGCAGCCAAGGCTATCGTGGGACACACACTGAAGCTTTCTTT. Encoded protein: CASSQGYRGTHTEAFF.

The chain links TRBV6-4 to TRBJ1-5; D perhaps matches TRBD1 (5 bases). Germline values: CDR1 MRHNA, CDR2 SNTAGT. V dropped 3 bases and J dropped 7 bases, with 10 bases sitting between them. The CDR3 totals 13 residues. CDR3 protein: CASSEGGRQPQHF. CDR3 bases: TGTGCCAGCAGTGAGGGGGGTCGACAGCCCCAGCATTTT.

The CDR3 loop is CASSMGTGFHSPLHF. CDR3 bases: TGTGCCAGCAGCATGGGGACAGGGTTCCATTCACCCCTCCACTTT. The chain links TRBV5-6 to TRBJ1-6; 9 nucleotides line up with TRBD1. This CDR3 region has 15 residues. Per the germline V gene, CDR1 is SGHDT and CDR2 is YYEEEE. V was clipped by 4 bases and J by 8 bases; unmatched bases: 7.

The V gene is TRBV7-9, the J gene TRBJ1-4; 7 bases are shared with TRBD1. Germline CDR1 SEHNR, CDR2 FQNEAQ (reference sequence). Losses at the gene ends were 5 bases for V and 7 bases for J; bases not matched to a gene: 7. This CDR3 spans 14 amino acids. CDR3 coding DNA: TGTGCCAGCAGCCTCGACAGGGAACGTGAAAAACTGTTTTTT. This translates into CASSLDREREKLFF. The full variable domain, with the rest looked up from reference TRBV7-9 and TRBJ1-4, is DTGVSQNPRHKITKRGQNVTFRCDPISEHNRLYWYRQTLGQGPEFLTYFQNEAQLEKSRLLSDRFSAERPKGSFSTLEIQRTEQGDSAMYLCASSLDREREKLFFGSGTQLSVL.

The CDR3 loop reads CASSPGGGLNTEAFF. The CDR3 DNA sequence: TGTGCCAGCAGCCCAGGCGGGGGCTTGAACACTGAAGCTTTCTTT. V and J are TRBV7-3 and TRBJ1-1; D might be TRBD1 (6 bases). The CDR3 sequence is 15 residues long. V was pared by 5 bases and J by 0 bases, with 13 bases between. CDR1 and CDR2 from the germline V gene are SGHTA and FQGTGA.

The chain is built from TRBV5-6 and TRBJ2-7; 9 bases are a match to TRBD2. J lost 0 bases, V lost 6 bases, and 13 bases had no gene match. The CDR3 covers 17 residues. Germline V gene lookup returns CDR1 SGHDT and CDR2 YYEEEE. For the CDR3, the DNA is TGTGCCAGCACCCTATATAGCGGGGGACTCCACTCCTACGAGCAGTACTTC. It codes for CASTLYSGGLHSYEQYF.

The CDR3 DNA is TGTGCCAGCTCCGAGAACACAGGGGACAATCCCTATGGCTACACCTTC. It encodes CASSENTGDNPYGYTF. This chain links TRBV18 with TRBJ1-2; 7 nucleotides line up with TRBD1. This CDR3 has 16 amino acids. With 6 bases clipped from V and 4 bases from J, the junction kept 14 bases outside the gene matches. CDR1 KGHSH and CDR2 LQKENI come from the germline V gene. The variable domain in full, completed from reference TRBV18 and TRBJ1-2, reads NAGVMQNPRHLVRRRGQEARLRCSPMKGHSHVYWYRQLPEEGLKFMVYLQKENIIDESGMPKERFSAEFPKEGPSILRIQQVVRGDSAAYFCASSENTGDNPYGYTFGSGTRLTVV.

The chain has TRBV4-2 and TRBJ1-3; D gene uncertain. The germline V gene encodes CDR1 LGHNA and CDR2 YNFKEQ. There are 15 residues in the CDR3. Trimming took 4 bases from V and 0 from J, leaving 10 bases between them. CDR3 nucleotide sequence: TGTGCCAGCAGCCCCACGTCCGGCTCTGGAAACACCATATATTTT. It specifies CASSPTSGSGNTIYF.

The chain combines TRBV7-3 with TRBJ2-2, with 9 bases matching TRBD2. J was trimmed by 6 bases and V by 7 bases; bases with no gene match: 12. The CDR3 extends over 16 amino acids. The germline V gene encodes CDR1 SGHTA and CDR2 FQGTGA. CDR3 protein: CASNKNGGGAAGELFF. CDR3 nucleotides: TGTGCCAGCAACAAAAATGGCGGGGGGGCCGCCGGGGAGCTGTTTTTT.

The rearrangement uses TRBV19 and TRBJ2-1; 11 bases map to TRBD2. Looked up from germline, CDR1 is LNHDA and CDR2 is SQIVND (reference sequence). The CDR3 has 18 amino acids. The trim removed 4 bases at V and 7 bases at J, leaving 15 bases unmatched. The CDR3 bases are TGTGCCAGTAGTAAGGGCCCTGGTAGCGGGGGGGCCATTAATGAGCAGTTCTTC. Its protein is CASSKGPGSGGAINEQFF. Full variable domain (remainder filled in from reference TRBV19 and TRBJ2-1): DGGITQSPKYLFRKEGQNVTLSCEQNLNHDAMYWYRQDPGQGLRLIYYSQIVNDFQKGDIAEGYSVSREKKESFPLTVTSAQKNPTAFYLCASSKGPGSGGAINEQFFGPGTRLTVL.

The chain links TRBV10-3 to TRBJ1-5, with 7 bases aligning to TRBD1. J lost 2 bases, V lost 2 bases, and 6 bases had no gene match. In germline, CDR1 is ENHRY, CDR2 SYGVKD. The CDR3 is made up of 16 amino acids. The CDR3 bases are TGTGCCATCAGTGAGAGGGACAGTCGAGGCAATCAGCCCCAGCATTTT. Protein: CAISERDSRGNQPQHF.

This clone was detected only a few times. V is TRBV7-2 and J is TRBJ1-2; 7 positions match TRBD1. V trimming: 1 base; J trimming: 4 bases; junction bases outside the gene matches: 9. Germline V gives CDR1 SGHTA, CDR2 FQGNSA. CDR3 length equals 16 residues. CDR3 sequence (DNA): TGTGCCAGCAGCTTAGAGACAGGGAGATTTGGCTATGGCTACACCTTC. This gives the protein CASSLETGRFGYGYTF.

The chain is built from TRBV7-9 and TRBJ2-1; 12 positions match TRBD2. Germline assignment: CDR1 SEHNR and CDR2 FQNEAQ (reference sequence). The CDR3 totals 14 residues. Trimming at V came to 1 base and at J to 12 bases, leaving 4 bases not matched to a gene. CDR3 bases: TGTGCCAGCAGCTTAGAGGGACTAGCGGGCTCGCAGTTCTTC. Amino acid sequence: CASSLEGLAGSQFF.

The V gene is TRBV7-9, the J gene TRBJ1-6, with 8 bases lining up with TRBD1. The CDR3 is made up of 15 amino acids. Germline V gives CDR1 SEHNR, CDR2 FQNEAQ (reference sequence). V shed 3 bases and J 7 bases; nucleotides not matched to a gene: 5. The CDR3 region is CASSLGTGRNSPLHF. CDR3 sequence (DNA): TGTGCCAGCAGCTTGGGGACAGGACGAAATTCACCCCTCCACTTT.

The chain couples TRBV19 to TRBJ1-2, with a weak D call TRBD1 (5 bases). V was clipped by 5 bases and J by 6 bases, with 16 bases between them. The germline V gene encodes CDR1 LNHDA and CDR2 SQIVND (reference sequence). This CDR3 region has 14 residues. The CDR3 region has the DNA TGTGCCAGTAGTCCGGGTTTGGGGCGCGATGGCTACACCTTC. As protein: CASSPGLGRDGYTF.

The DNA of the CDR3 is TGTGCCTGGACCCGGGGACAGCACCGGAATCAGCCCCAGCATTTT. This encodes CAWTRGQHRNQPQHF. The V call is TRBV30, the J call TRBJ1-5; 7 positions agree with TRBD1. Per germline, CDR1 GTSNPN and CDR2 SVGIG (reference sequence). J lost 4 bases, V lost 4 bases, and 10 bases had no gene match. There are 15 residues in the CDR3.

J is TRBJ1-2 and V is TRBV9; 12 positions match TRBD1. V was clipped by 2 bases and J by 7 bases; unmatched bases: 6. The V gene's germline CDR1 is SGDLS and CDR2 YYNGEE. The CDR3 loop spans 15 amino acids. Here the CDR3 reads CASSVTGTGGSGYTF. The CDR3 DNA sequence: TGTGCCAGCAGCGTGACCGGGACAGGGGGCTCTGGCTACACCTTC.

This clone was observed a single time. V gene TRBV6-5 combines with J gene TRBJ1-6, with D uncertain. Germline V lookup: CDR1 MNHEY, CDR2 SVGAGI. CDR3 size: 14 residues. V shed 7 bases and J shed 6 bases, with 13 bases lying between them. Here the CDR3 reads CASKRSHPNSPLHF. The CDR3 DNA follows: TGTGCCAGCAAACGGAGCCACCCTAATTCACCCCTCCACTTT.